This entry lists 3 T cell receptor beta chains sequenced from one sample in a study of technical replicates of blood from four donors. Profiling relied on immunoSEQ multiplex PCR, and the TCRdb table lists in-frame clones only, not all of them. The data show approximately 59,000 clones, around 87% seen once. Material for sequencing was PBMCs. These receptors were taken from a human donor in good health. Some clones in this sample may be carry-over from other donors' samples.

The V call is TRBV7-9, the J call TRBJ2-5; unclear D gene. Germline CDR1 is SEHNR and CDR2 is FQNEAQ (reference sequence). Trimming removed 5 bases from V and 2 bases from J, with 15 bases in between. This CDR3 has 15 residues. CDR3 amino acids: CASSKRIPLQETQYF. CDR3 in DNA: TGTGCCAGCAGCAAACGCATCCCCCTACAAGAGACCCAGTACTTC.

This chain links TRBV7-2 with TRBJ2-5, with TRBD2 matching over 11 bases. CDR3 size: 18 residues. The trim removed 1 base at V and 4 bases at J, leaving 11 bases unmatched. Germline V gives CDR1 SGHTA, CDR2 FQGNSA. The CDR3 nucleotides are TGTGCCAGCAGCTTAGGGTCCGTTAGCGGGGGGGCCCGAGAGACCCAGTACTTC. Translating it yields CASSLGSVSGGARETQYF.

Concerning this clone: The identical CDR3 is also encoded by other nucleotide sequences in the sample. This rearrangement joins TRBV5-1 to TRBJ2-1, with 7 bases aligning to TRBD2. The V segment lost 4 bases and the J segment 4 bases; nucleotides outside the gene matches: 5. The CDR3 is 14 residues long. The germline gives CDR1 SGHRS, CDR2 YFSETQ. The CDR3 region has the DNA TGCGCCAGCAGCGCCTCCGGGGGGTACAATGAGCAGTTCTTC. As protein: CASSASGGYNEQFF. The complete variable domain, with remaining parts taken from reference TRBV5-1 and TRBJ2-1, reads KAGVTQTPRYLIKTRGQQVTLSCSPISGHRSVSWYQQTPGQGLQFLFEYFSETQRNKGNFPGRFSGRQFSNSRSEMNVSTLELGDSALYLCASSASGGYNEQFFGPGTRLTVL.